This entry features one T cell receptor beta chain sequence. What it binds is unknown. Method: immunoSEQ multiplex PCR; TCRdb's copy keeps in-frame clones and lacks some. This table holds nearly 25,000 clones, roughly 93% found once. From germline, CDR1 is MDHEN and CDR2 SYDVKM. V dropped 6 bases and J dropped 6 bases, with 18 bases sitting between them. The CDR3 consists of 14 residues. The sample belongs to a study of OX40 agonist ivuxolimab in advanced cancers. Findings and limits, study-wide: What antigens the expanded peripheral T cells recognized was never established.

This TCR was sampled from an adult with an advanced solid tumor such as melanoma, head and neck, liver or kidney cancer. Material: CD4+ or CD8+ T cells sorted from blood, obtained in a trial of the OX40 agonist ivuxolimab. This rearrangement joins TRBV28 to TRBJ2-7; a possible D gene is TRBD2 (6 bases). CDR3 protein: CASSPTGGLSEQYF. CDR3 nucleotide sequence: TGTGCCAGCAGCCCCACCGGAGGGCTCAGCGAGCAGTACTTC.